This TCR beta chain was observed in a study of post-analysis software for immune sequencing data. The wider study: Several disease courses (relapsing-remitting, secondary progressive and progressive-relapsing) of multiple sclerosis were included.

General study findings and limits: In multiple sclerosis, normalized Chao1 diversity was significantly below that of controls. Higher frequency in patients than in controls was seen for roughly 5 TRBV segments, with TRBV5-6, TRBV5-1 and TRBV20-1 among them.

cDNA libraries of TCR beta carried unique molecular identifiers. T cells numbering 1 to 10 million yielded cDNA molecules that totaled about 500,000. MiXCR was run by TCRdb on the PCR reads, yielding one entry per CDR3 protein. Of about 820,000 distinct CDR3 sequences listed, about 50% were seen once; the top ten hold approximately 4.5%. Germline V lookup: CDR1 DFQATT, CDR2 SNEGSKA (reference sequence). Trimming cost V 6 bases and J 6 bases, with 25 bases left between them. The CDR3 spans 16 residues. Regarding this clonotype: Its antigen is not identified.

Sequenced: blood. The chain couples TRBV20-1 to TRBJ2-3; D assignment may be TRBD1 or TRBD2 (5 bases each). The sequence came from a girl aged 10 to 17 with multiple sclerosis. CDR3 loop: CSAPLLGARGKDTQYF. The CDR3 DNA follows: TGCAGTGCACCCCTGCTCGGGGCGCGAGGGAAGGATACGCAGTATTTT.